This TCR beta chain was documented in a study of PD-1 blockade in classical Hodgkin lymphoma. Some clones are missing from TCRdb's copy, which holds only in-frame ones; the method was immunoSEQ multiplex PCR. The table shows about 36,000 clones, with 69% occurring only once. Study-wide points: Baseline diversity in complete responders resembled that of newly diagnosed patients. Reported baseline diversity: healthy donors highest, relapsed/refractory patients lowest. While CD8+ TCR diversity did not rise significantly by C4D1, CD4+ TCR diversity did.

The CDR3 spans 15 residues. With V trimmed by 4 bases and J by 8 bases, 12 bases remained unmatched. Patients all relapsed after autologous stem cell transplantation, and there was variation in brentuximab vedotin exposure. Classification of best responses gave complete response, partial response or progressive disease. Comments on this clone: Its specificity is unknown.

V and J are TRBV23-1 and TRBJ1-2; 8 bases map to TRBD1. TRBV23-1 is placed among ORFs of uncertain function. This sample comprised peripheral blood mononuclear cells (PBMCs), obtained before the second cycle of nivolumab. This TCR derives from a human donor with classical Hodgkin lymphoma. The CDR3 nucleotides read TGCGCCAGCAGTCCGCGGGACAGGTGGTGGAGGGGCTACACCTTC. Amino acids: CASSPRDRWWRGYTF.